This record concerns one TCR beta chain sequence. This clonotype was seen a handful of times. This clone's antigen is unknown. Base-call qualities are not available, and no considerably larger clone is one nucleotide away. Sequenced using an Illumina HiSeq 2500. TCR beta libraries were prepared by quantitative 5'-RACE with molecular barcodes. Per the original workflow: A new computational method based on a probabilistic model of VDJ rearrangement was used to identify disease-linked TCR variants. TCRdb itself trimmed the public reads at Q25 with fastp, ran MiXCR and retained productive beta chains. Each entry merges the rows of one CDR3 protein and shows their most common DNA and genes. These V and J calls derive from TCRdb rather than the authors' analysis. The sample data list about 340,000 distinct CDR3 sequences, and 6.5% to 10% of these were observed just once. The top ten constitute more than 12% of the sample.

This sample stems from a study of CD8 T cells in ankylosing spondylitis (TCRdb year 2017). Describing the broader study: To find TCR variants linked to disease, the study profiled T cell receptor beta repertoires in ankylosing spondylitis patients and healthy donors. Samples of peripheral blood were taken, and for ankylosing spondylitis patients, synovial fluid was collected as well. The full study cohort comprised some 27 ankylosing spondylitis patients and 85 to 120 healthy donors. Summary of the overall study and its limitations: A TCR beta motif of about eight highly homologous amino acid variants appeared characteristic of blood from ankylosing spondylitis patients. Some of the motif variants had been reported before in the synovial fluid and blood of reactive arthritis patients, a finding that suggests common disease-initiation mechanisms. The disease-linked clones had a CD8+ phenotype and were found at relatively low frequencies in peripheral blood. According to the report, matched synovial fluid samples from ankylosing spondylitis patients were significantly enriched for the disease-linked clones.

After removal of 3 bases from V and 5 bases from J, the junction retains 9 bases not matched to a gene. According to the germline V gene, CDR1 reads KGHSH and CDR2 reads LQKENI. From the cysteine through the phenylalanine, the CDR3 covers 15 amino acids. Of all the DNA, just the CDR3 is kept, 45 bases in frame from base 1. Sequenced: blood, either unsorted or a sorted T cell fraction (not recorded which). The receptor was isolated from a male donor with ankylosing spondylitis. Here the chain combines TRBV18 and TRBJ2-5, with 7 bases matching TRBD1. The CDR3 corresponds to CASSPTGPASETQYF. The DNA sequence is given as TGTGCCAGCTCACCGACAGGGCCCGCTTCGGAGACCCAGTACTTC.